Below are 12 T cell receptor beta chains sequenced from a single sample in a study of vaccination effects on CD4 cells after COVID-19. Sequencing used immunoSEQ multiplex PCR; TCRdb keeps in-frame clones, though not all of them. The data contain some 52,000 clones, roughly three quarters of them seen just once; the ten biggest clones take up 5.5% to 7%. Expansion of antigen-specific CD4+ T cells with viral peptide pools was carried out by the ViraFEST assay before sequencing. Following a 10-day culture, CD4+ T cells were purified. Negative nucleocapsid antibody tests before and after vaccination confirmed no previous SARS-CoV-2 infection. These TCRs' antigens remain unknown. The sequenced sample was CD4+ T cells from PBMCs cultured with HCoV-OC43 spike peptides, obtained before COVID-19 vaccination. The subset here: HCoV-OC43 spike overlapping peptide pool stimulation. The source is a human donor who received a COVID-19 vaccine.

The chain is built from TRBV19 and TRBJ2-2, with D tentatively TRBD1 or TRBD2 (6 bases each). The CDR3 is made up of 14 amino acids. Trimming stripped 10 bases from V and 6 bases from J, with 18 bases between. Germline V lookup: CDR1 LNHDA, CDR2 SQIVND (reference sequence). CDR3 sequence: CATAKGGAAGELFF. The CDR3 coding sequence is TGTGCCACCGCGAAGGGGGGCGCAGCCGGGGAGCTGTTTTTT.

This chain links TRBV7-9 with TRBJ2-7, with D possibly called TRBD1 or TRBD2 (5 bases each). The CDR3 sequence is 14 residues long. In germline, CDR1 is SEHNR, CDR2 FQNEAQ (reference sequence). Deletions cut 5 bases from V and 1 base from J, with 12 bases between. This CDR3 is CASSLLGASYEQYV. In DNA form, the CDR3 reads TGTGCCAGCAGCCTCCTCGGGGCGTCCTACGAGCAGTACGTC.

The chain couples TRBV2 to TRBJ2-4; weak D call: TRBD2 (5 bases). V was trimmed by 1 base and J by 0 bases, leaving 7 bases between them. The germline V gene has CDR1 SNHLY and CDR2 FYNNEI. The CDR3 is 15 amino acids. The DNA of the CDR3 is TGTGCCAGCAGTGAAGGAGGGTCAGCCAAAAACATTCAGTACTTC. Protein sequence: CASSEGGSAKNIQYF.

The J gene is TRBJ2-1, the V gene TRBV28; 7 bases line up with TRBD2. The CDR3 is made up of 14 amino acids. Germline V lookup: CDR1 MDHEN, CDR2 SYDVKM. Trimming took 6 bases from V and 0 from J; bases not matched to a gene: 2. The CDR3 region has the DNA TGTGCCAGCAGCCCGGGAGGCTCCTACAATGAGCAGTTCTTC. Translating it yields CASSPGGSYNEQFF.

This clone appeared a single time. The chain links TRBV6-6 to TRBJ1-1; 9 bases fit TRBD1. The CDR3 consists of 14 residues. Unmatched junction bases numbered 4, after V lost 4 bases and J lost 4 bases. CDR1 is MNHNY and CDR2 is SVGAGI in the germline V gene (reference sequence). CDR3 bases: TGTGCCAGCAGTTTGACAGGGGGGGCCACTGAAGCTTTCTTT. It translates to CASSLTGGATEAFF.

This clone was counted between two and nine times. This chain connects TRBV10-3 to TRBJ1-2; perhaps TRBD1 as D (5 bases). V was clipped by 10 bases and J by 4 bases, with 25 bases between them. CDR3 length: 16 residues. Looked up from germline, CDR1 is ENHRY and CDR2 is SYGVKD. Here the CDR3 reads CAKNTPRVRAGYGYTF. DNA for the CDR3: TGTGCCAAGAATACTCCCAGGGTTAGGGCTGGCTATGGCTACACCTTC.

The chain is built from TRBV6-5 and TRBJ2-5; 7 nucleotides line up with TRBD1. J was trimmed by 4 bases and V by 5 bases; bases with no gene match: 10. Germline assignment: CDR1 MNHEY and CDR2 SVGAGI. The CDR3 consists of 15 residues. Here the CDR3 DNA reads TGTGCCAGCAGTCCCCGACCGGACAGGACAGAGACCCAGTACTTC. Translated: CASSPRPDRTETQYF.

The chain couples TRBV6-5 to TRBJ1-4; D remains unclear. Per the germline V gene, CDR1 is MNHEY and CDR2 is SVGAGI. The CDR3 totals 15 residues. The ends were cut back, 6 bases at V and 4 bases at J, with 15 bases in the middle. CDR3 protein: CASSPSRAHNEKLFF. The CDR3 nucleotides are TGTGCCAGCAGCCCCAGCCGGGCACATAATGAAAAACTGTTTTTT.

V and J are TRBV1 and TRBJ2-7; the D call TRBD2 from the table was never checked on the DNA. TRBV1 is a recognized pseudogene. The CDR3 length is 16 residues. The CDR3 loop is CTSSQEKLAGAGEQYV. In nucleotides, the CDR3 is TGCACCAGCAGCCAAGAGAAGTTGGCGGGGGCGGGGGAGCAGTACGTC.

This rearrangement joins TRBV4-1 to TRBJ2-5, with TRBD1 matching 8 bases. Germline CDR1 MGHRA, CDR2 YSYEKL. V was pared by 1 base and J by 4 bases, with 11 bases of the junction left unmatched. The CDR3 consists of 17 residues. This CDR3 is CASSQGPNRGAVETQYF. CDR3 DNA: TGCGCCAGCAGCCAAGGCCCCAACAGGGGGGCGGTAGAGACCCAGTACTTC.

The chain employs TRBV2 and TRBJ2-6; D ambiguous. The CDR3 has 13 amino acids. The V end was cut by 2 bases, the J end by 12 bases, with 11 bases between. CDR1 SNHLY and CDR2 FYNNEI come from the germline V gene. CDR3 sequence: CASSEILHTVLTF. DNA of the CDR3: TGTGCCAGCAGTGAAATACTGCACACCGTCCTGACTTTC. Supplemented by reference TRBV2 and TRBJ2-6, the full variable domain reads EPEVTQTPSHQVTQMGQEVILRCVPISNHLYFYWYRQILGQKVEFLVSFYNNEISEKSEIFDDQFSVERPDGSNFTLKIRSTKLEDSAMYFCASSEILHTVLTFGAGSRLTVL.

This chain connects TRBV29-1 to TRBJ1-2; possibly TRBD1 for D (6 bases). Trimming cost V 5 bases and J 4 bases, with 23 bases left between them. From germline, CDR1 is SQVTM and CDR2 ANQGSEA. The CDR3 is 16 amino acids. CDR3 sequence reads: CSVFALEGHGPYGYTF. The CDR3 nucleotides are TGCAGCGTTTTTGCCCTAGAGGGACACGGGCCCTATGGCTACACCTTC.